This T cell receptor (beta chain) was retrieved from a study of metastatic and nonmetastatic thyroid tumors. Study context: Repertoire comparison spanned blood and tumor or nodule tissue of malignant and benign thyroid patients.

Authors' analysis steps: A distant-metastasis classifier for papillary thyroid cancer was built using CDR3 differences across clinicopathological groups. MiXCR re-clonotyped the PCR reads for TCRdb. None of the V and J calls come from the authors' own analysis; TCRdb made them. The sample consists of over 10,000 clones, approximately 26% of them appearing once. A note on this clone: Its antigen remains unknown.

Patients underwent thyroid surgery, and none had received any treatment before it. The study, taken as a whole, reports: Benign nodules were reported to have significantly lower TCR beta diversity than malignant thyroid tumors, in blood and tumor.

The sequencing input was blood. The sequence derives from a male donor with papillary thyroid cancer or a benign thyroid nodule (not recorded which). Some clones in this sample may be carry-over from other donors' samples.

The CDR3 here is CASSERQGAVNYGYTF. The DNA of the CDR3 is TGTGCCAGCAGTGAACGACAGGGGGCGGTTAACTATGGCTACACCTTC. The V gene is TRBV25-1, the J gene TRBJ1-2; 10 nucleotides agree with TRBD1. The V gene end was trimmed by 2 bases and the J gene end by 1 base; junction bases not matched to a gene: 4. The CDR3 is 16 amino acids. Looked up from germline, CDR1 is MGHDK and CDR2 is SYGVNS.